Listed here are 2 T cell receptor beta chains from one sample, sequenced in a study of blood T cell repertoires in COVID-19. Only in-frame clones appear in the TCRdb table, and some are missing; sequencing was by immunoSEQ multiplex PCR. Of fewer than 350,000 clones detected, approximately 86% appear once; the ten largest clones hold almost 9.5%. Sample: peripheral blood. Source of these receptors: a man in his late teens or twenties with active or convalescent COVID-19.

The CDR3 spells CASSVDSSNEQFF. The CDR3 DNA follows: TGTGCCAGCAGCGTAGACTCAAGCAATGAGCAGTTCTTC. V gene TRBV9 combines with J gene TRBJ2-1; D unclear. Germline V lookup: CDR1 SGDLS, CDR2 YYNGEE. V lost 0 bases and J lost 6, with 7 bases in between. This CDR3 is built from 13 residues.

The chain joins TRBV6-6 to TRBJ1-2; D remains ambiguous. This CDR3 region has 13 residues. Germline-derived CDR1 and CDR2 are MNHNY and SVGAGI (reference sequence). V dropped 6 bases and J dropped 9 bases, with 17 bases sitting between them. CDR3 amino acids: CASRLPAVWRYTF. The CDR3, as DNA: TGTGCCAGCAGACTACCGGCGGTGTGGCGCTACACCTTC.